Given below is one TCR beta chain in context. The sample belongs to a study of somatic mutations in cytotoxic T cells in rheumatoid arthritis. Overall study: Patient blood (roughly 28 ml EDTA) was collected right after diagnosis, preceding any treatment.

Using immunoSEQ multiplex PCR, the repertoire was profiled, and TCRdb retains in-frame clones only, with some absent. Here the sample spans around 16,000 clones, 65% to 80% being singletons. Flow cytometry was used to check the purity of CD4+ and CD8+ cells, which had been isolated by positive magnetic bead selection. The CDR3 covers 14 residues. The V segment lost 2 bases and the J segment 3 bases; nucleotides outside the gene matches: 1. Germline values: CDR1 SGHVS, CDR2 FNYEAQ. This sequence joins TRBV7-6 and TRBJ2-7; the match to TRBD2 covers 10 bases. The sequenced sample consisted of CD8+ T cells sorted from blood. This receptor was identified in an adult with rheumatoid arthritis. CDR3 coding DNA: TGTGCCAGCAGCTTAATAGCGGGAGGCTACGAGCAGTACTTC. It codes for CASSLIAGGYEQYF.